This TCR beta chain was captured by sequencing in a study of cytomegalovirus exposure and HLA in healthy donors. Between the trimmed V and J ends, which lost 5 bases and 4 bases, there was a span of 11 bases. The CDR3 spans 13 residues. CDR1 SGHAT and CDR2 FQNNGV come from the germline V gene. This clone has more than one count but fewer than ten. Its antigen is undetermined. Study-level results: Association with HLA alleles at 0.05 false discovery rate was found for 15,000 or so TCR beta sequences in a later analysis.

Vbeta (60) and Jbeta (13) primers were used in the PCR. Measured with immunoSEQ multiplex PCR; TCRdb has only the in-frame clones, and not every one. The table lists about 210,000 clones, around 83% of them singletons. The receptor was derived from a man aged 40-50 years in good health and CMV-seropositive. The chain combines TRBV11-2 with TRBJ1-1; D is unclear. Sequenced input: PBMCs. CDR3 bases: TGTGCCAGCAGCGAGGTTTTAGCCACTGAAGCTTTCTTT. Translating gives CASSEVLATEAFF.